These 21 T cell receptor beta chains originate from one sample sequenced in a study of blood T cell repertoires in COVID-19. Only in-frame clones appear in the TCRdb table, and some are missing; sequencing was by immunoSEQ multiplex PCR. The sample has approximately 350,000 clones; around nine tenths are singletons. The source material was peripheral blood. The receptors stem from a young woman who had recovered from COVID-19.

The chain couples TRBV7-9 to TRBJ1-2; 10 positions agree with TRBD1. From germline, CDR1 is SEHNR and CDR2 FQNEAQ (reference sequence). V shed 6 bases and J 7 bases; nucleotides not matched to a gene: 11. There are 15 residues in the CDR3. CDR3 in amino acids: CASRKPGQGFGGYTF. The CDR3 nucleotides read TGTGCCAGCAGGAAACCGGGACAGGGGTTTGGTGGCTACACCTTC.

This chain links TRBV6-5 with TRBJ2-3; 12 bases are shared with TRBD2. CDR1 and CDR2 from the germline V gene are MNHEY and SVGAGI. This CDR3 has 15 amino acids. With V trimmed by 6 bases and J by 4 bases, 5 bases remained unmatched. CDR3 sequence (DNA): TGTGCCAGCAGCGGTCTAGCGGGAGGGCCAGATACGCAGTATTTT. It specifies CASSGLAGGPDTQYF.

CDR3 amino acids: CASSKVLNNEQFF. The CDR3 nucleotides are TGTGCCAGCAGTAAAGTACTGAACAATGAGCAGTTCTTC. The J gene is TRBJ2-1, the V gene TRBV6-2 or TRBV6-3, with no clear D. The CDR3 has 13 amino acids. Per the germline V gene, CDR1 is MNHEY and CDR2 is SVGEGT. V was pared by 5 bases and J by 5 bases, with 10 bases between.

The chain has TRBV12-3 or TRBV12-4 and TRBJ2-3; D remains ambiguous. The CDR3 is 13 residues long. V was pared by 3 bases and J by 5 bases, with 9 bases between. The CDR3 here is CASSFLSRDTQYF. CDR3 coding DNA: TGTGCCAGCAGTTTTCTGAGTCGAGATACGCAGTATTTT.

This chain links TRBV15 with TRBJ2-1, with D uncertain. Trimming removed 1 base from V and 9 bases from J, with 10 bases in between. The CDR3 is 13 amino acids. The germline V gene has CDR1 LNHNV and CDR2 YYDKDF (reference sequence). CDR3 protein: CATSRASLGEQFF. CDR3 in DNA: TGTGCCACCAGCAGAGCTAGTCTTGGTGAGCAGTTCTTC.

The V call is TRBV6-6, the J call TRBJ2-7, with D perhaps TRBD2 (6 bases). The V end was cut by 3 bases, the J end by 0 bases, with 12 bases between. This CDR3 region has 15 residues. Germline assignment: CDR1 MNHNY and CDR2 SVGAGI (reference sequence). The DNA of the CDR3 is TGTGCCAGCAGTTATTCGGGGGAGAGCTCCTACGAGCAGTACGTC. Its translation is CASSYSGESSYEQYV.

This clone was seen only once. The rearrangement joins TRBV20-1 to TRBJ1-1, with D perhaps TRBD1 (6 bases). V gave up 3 bases and J gave up 11 bases, with 13 bases separating them. This CDR3 region has 11 residues. CDR1 and CDR2 (germline): DFQATT, SNEGSKA (reference sequence). The CDR3 DNA reads TGCAGTGCTAGGTCAGGGGATAAGGCTTTCTTT. This gives the protein CSARSGDKAFF.

In DNA form, the CDR3 reads TGTGCCACCTCGTCCTCCGGGACTAGCGGGATGCATGAGCAGTTCTTC. Encoded protein: CATSSSGTSGMHEQFF. The chain couples TRBV24-1 to TRBJ2-1, with 13 bases lining up with TRBD2. The V and J ends lost 9 bases and 8 bases, in that order; junction bases with no gene match: 12. Per the germline V gene, CDR1 is KGHDR and CDR2 is SFDVKD. The CDR3 consists of 16 residues.

The V gene is TRBV30, the J gene TRBJ2-2; the match to TRBD2 covers 7 bases. Germline V gene data show CDR1 as GTSNPN and CDR2 as SVGIG (reference sequence). The CDR3 loop spans 19 amino acids. V lost 2 bases, J lost 7 bases, and 22 bases stayed unmatched. The CDR3 sequence is CAWSYPPLLAEPRNGELFF. CDR3 in DNA: TGTGCCTGGAGTTACCCCCCCCTCCTAGCGGAGCCTAGGAACGGGGAGCTGTTTTTT.

The rearrangement links TRBV20-1 to TRBJ2-7; D unclear. Trimming cost V 0 bases and J 6 bases, with 6 bases left between them. The germline V gene has CDR1 DFQATT and CDR2 SNEGSKA (reference sequence). CDR3 length: 11 amino acids. CDR3 nucleotide sequence: TGCAGTGCTAGAGAACTACGCGAGCAGTACGTC. Translated, it gives CSARELREQYV.

This rearrangement joins TRBV11-3 to TRBJ2-2; TRBD2 matches 8 bases. Unmatched junction bases numbered 8, after V lost 2 bases and J lost 6 bases. The CDR3 has 16 amino acids. Germline CDR1 is SGHNT and CDR2 is YENEEA. The CDR3 DNA is TGTGCCAGCAGCTTAAATTCCGGGAGGGGCCCCGGGGAGCTGTTTTTT. It translates to CASSLNSGRGPGELFF.

V and J are TRBV10-3 and TRBJ2-5; no reliable D call. V was trimmed by 2 bases and J by 4 bases, leaving 5 bases between them. This CDR3 is built from 12 residues. Germline V lookup: CDR1 ENHRY, CDR2 SYGVKD. Here the CDR3 reads CAISEGGETQYF. CDR3 bases: TGTGCCATCAGTGAGGGCGGAGAGACCCAGTACTTC.

This chain joins TRBV7-8 and TRBJ2-1, with 9 bases fitting TRBD1. The V gene's germline CDR1 is SGHVS and CDR2 FQNEAQ. CDR3 length equals 17 residues. V lost 3 bases and J lost 4; bases outside the gene matches: 10. The CDR3 coding sequence is TGTGCCAGCAGCTTGGACAGGGGATGGGGAGCTTACAATGAGCAGTTCTTC. Its protein is CASSLDRGWGAYNEQFF.

The gene calls are TRBV6-2 or TRBV6-3 and TRBJ2-7, with D perhaps TRBD2 (6 bases). The V and J ends lost 6 bases and 7 bases respectively, with 19 bases between them. This CDR3 contains 14 residues. CDR1 and CDR2 from the germline V gene are MNHEY and SVGEGT. The CDR3 spells CASSAYSGRGEQYV. The CDR3 DNA reads TGTGCCAGCAGCGCCTATAGCGGTCGAGGGGAGCAGTACGTC.

This chain connects TRBV6-2 or TRBV6-3 to TRBJ2-3; TRBD2 matches 9 bases. This CDR3 is built from 15 residues. Germline CDR1 and CDR2: MNHEY and SVGEGT. The ends lost 6 bases at V and 3 bases at J; junction bases unmatched: 7. CDR3: CASSPVAGVTDTQYF. CDR3 sequence (DNA): TGTGCCAGCAGCCCCGTAGCGGGAGTAACAGATACGCAGTATTTT.

The V gene is TRBV9, the J gene TRBJ2-7, with a weak D call TRBD1 (5 bases). Germline CDR1 is SGDLS and CDR2 is YYNGEE. V lost 1 base and J lost 2, with 10 bases in between. The CDR3 loop spans 14 amino acids. The CDR3 nucleotides are TGTGCCAGCAGCGTACGGACATCCACCTACGAGCAGTACGTC. Amino acid sequence: CASSVRTSTYEQYV.

V is TRBV11-3 and J is TRBJ1-1, with D hard to call. The V end was cut by 0 bases, the J end by 0 bases, with 17 bases between. Per germline, CDR1 SGHNT and CDR2 YENEEA. This CDR3 region has 18 residues. The CDR3 DNA is TGTGCCAGCAGCTTAGAATCAGTCTGGGAGGGCTTGAACACTGAAGCTTTCTTT. It yields the protein CASSLESVWEGLNTEAFF.

This rearrangement joins TRBV24-1 to TRBJ2-1; 10 nucleotides agree with TRBD2. Trimming cost V 6 bases and J 8 bases; bases outside gene matches: 6. CDR3 length: 14 amino acids. Germline loops: CDR1 KGHDR, CDR2 SFDVKD. CDR3 bases: TGTGCCACCAGTAGCCCCGGGACTAGCGATGAGCAGTTCTTC. This codes for CATSSPGTSDEQFF.

This clone was counted a single time. This chain joins TRBV6-6 and TRBJ1-2; D gene unclear. Germline CDR1 reads MNHNY; CDR2 reads SVGAGI (reference sequence). There are 14 residues in the CDR3. V shed 0 bases and J shed 2 bases, with 7 bases lying between them. The CDR3 here is CASSYSAGNYGYTF. CDR3 nucleotides: TGTGCCAGCAGTTACTCCGCGGGCAACTATGGCTACACCTTC.

The chain links TRBV19 to TRBJ2-6; D is unclear. The V and J ends lost 5 bases and 0 bases respectively, with 5 bases between them. Germline loops: CDR1 LNHDA, CDR2 SQIVND (reference sequence). The CDR3 covers 14 residues. This CDR3 is CASSPFSGANVLTF. The CDR3 nucleotides read TGTGCCAGTAGTCCTTTCTCTGGGGCCAACGTCCTGACTTTC.

This chain uses TRBV9 with TRBJ2-5; 9 nucleotides line up with TRBD1. Germline V CDR1 and CDR2: SGDLS, YYNGEE. The CDR3 consists of 15 residues. Trimming at V came to 4 bases and at J to 4 bases, leaving 8 bases not matched to a gene. The CDR3 is CASSIQGARGETQYF. For the CDR3, the DNA is TGTGCCAGCAGCATACAGGGGGCGCGGGGAGAGACCCAGTACTTC.